The 10 T cell receptor beta chains below all came from one sample that was sequenced in a study of cytomegalovirus exposure and HLA in healthy donors. Primers for the PCR totalled 60 Vbeta and 13 Jbeta. Method: immunoSEQ multiplex PCR; TCRdb's copy keeps in-frame clones and lacks some. Of roughly 120,000 clones in the sample, roughly four fifths were seen once. Source material: PBMCs. These TCRs come from a woman in her twenties or thirties in good health and CMV-seronegative.

This chain links TRBV7-9 with TRBJ1-1; no clear D gene. This CDR3 comprises 13 residues. CDR1 SEHNR and CDR2 FQNEAQ come from the germline V gene (reference sequence). V was shortened by 3 bases and J by 0 bases, with 5 bases between the two germline ends. The CDR3 DNA is TGTGCCAGCAGCTTTAATATGAACACTGAAGCTTTCTTT. This gives the protein CASSFNMNTEAFF.

This sequence joins TRBV18 and TRBJ1-5, with D perhaps TRBD1 (5 bases). The V and J ends lost 1 base and 4 bases respectively, with 11 bases between them. The CDR3 is 15 residues long. Looked up from germline, CDR1 is KGHSH and CDR2 is LQKENI. The CDR3 DNA follows: TGTGCCAGCTCACCACGTCAGGGCGAGAATCAGCCCCAGCATTTT. This encodes CASSPRQGENQPQHF.

The count of this clone is one. The chain combines TRBV16 with TRBJ1-6, with D perhaps TRBD1 (6 bases). The CDR3 has 17 residues. Germline V CDR1 and CDR2: KGHSY, FQNENV. The V gene lost 2 bases and the J gene lost 10 bases, with 21 bases spanning the gap. CDR3 DNA: TGTGCCAGCAGCCAAACACGCAGGGGAGTACCTATCTCACCCCTCCACTTT. Translated, it gives CASSQTRRGVPISPLHF.

This clone was detected only once. An end of the junction does not agree with germline; a read error may underlie this. The rearrangement joins TRBV2 to TRBJ2-2; TRBD1 agrees at 9 bases. Germline CDR1 and CDR2: SNHLY and FYNNEI. This CDR3 comprises 17 residues. CDR3 nucleotides: TGTGCCAGCAGCGAAGGAGGGACAGGGACCTACACCGGGGAGCTGTTTTTT. Protein product: CASSEGGTGTYTGELFF.

The chain uses TRBV28 and TRBJ1-3; weak D call: TRBD1 (6 bases). With 7 bases removed from V and 4 bases from J, the gap between germline ends came to 14 bases. Germline-derived CDR1 and CDR2 are MDHEN and SYDVKM. The CDR3 runs to 14 residues. The CDR3 sequence is CASKTGQQGNTIYF. In nucleotides, the CDR3 is TGTGCCAGCAAAACTGGACAGCAGGGAAACACCATATATTTT.

The chain couples TRBV27 to TRBJ1-1; 7 bases fit TRBD1. Trimming at V came to 4 bases and at J to 7 bases, leaving 6 bases not matched to a gene. There are 13 residues in the CDR3. Germline CDR1 MNHEY, CDR2 SMNVEV (reference sequence). This CDR3 is CASSSPPGGEAFF. The CDR3 DNA reads TGTGCCAGCAGTTCCCCCCCAGGGGGTGAAGCTTTCTTT.

V is TRBV7-2 and J is TRBJ2-7, with TRBD1 as a possible D gene (8 bases). The CDR3 spans 14 residues. V lost 3 bases and J lost 5, with 14 bases in between. Germline V gene lookup returns CDR1 SGHTA and CDR2 FQGNSA. As DNA, the CDR3 is TGTGCCAGCAGCTTTCGGACAGGGAGGGACGAGCAGTACTTC. Translation gives CASSFRTGRDEQYF.

CDR3 amino acids: CASSLLAGTSGEKLFF. Written as DNA, the CDR3 is TGTGCCAGCAGCTTGTTGGCGGGGACCTCGGGTGAAAAACTGTTTTTT. The chain is built from TRBV5-6 and TRBJ1-4; D possibly corresponds to TRBD1 (5 bases). Germline V gene data show CDR1 as SGHDT and CDR2 as YYEEEE. CDR3 length equals 16 residues. V lost 1 base and J 7 bases, leaving 17 bases between the germline ends.

The V call is TRBV6-5, the J call TRBJ2-5; 8 nucleotides agree with TRBD1. Trimming at V came to 6 bases and at J to 6 bases, leaving 6 bases not matched to a gene. The CDR3 is 13 amino acids. CDR1 is MNHEY and CDR2 is SVGAGI in the germline V gene. The CDR3 here is CASRRTGLKTQYF. The CDR3 DNA sequence: TGTGCCAGCAGGCGGACAGGGTTGAAGACCCAGTACTTC.

This clone was counted a single time. V and J are TRBV18 and TRBJ1-1; TRBD1 might be the D (5 bases). This CDR3 region has 13 residues. V shed 5 bases and J shed 3 bases, with 10 bases lying between them. In germline, CDR1 is KGHSH, CDR2 LQKENI. The CDR3 DNA follows: TGTGCCAGCTCAAATTCCAGGGACACTGAAGCTTTCTTT. This translates into CASSNSRDTEAFF.